The 21 T cell receptor beta chains below were found in one sample sequenced in a study of T cell responses to AZD1222 COVID-19 vaccine. Only in-frame clones appear in the TCRdb table, and some are missing; sequencing was by immunoSEQ multiplex PCR. The sample shows tens of thousands of clones, about 90% of them seen only once. Sequencing used peripheral blood, obtained 28 days after the second AZD1222 dose. The receptors originated from an adult who received the AZD1222 COVID-19 vaccine.

The chain couples TRBV5-5 to TRBJ1-5; D might be TRBD1 (5 bases). CDR1 SGHKS and CDR2 YYEKEE come from the germline V gene (reference sequence). Trimming pared 0 bases from V and 3 bases from J, leaving 10 bases between. The CDR3 loop spans 15 amino acids. The CDR3 here is CASSLAVTANQPQHF. The CDR3 nucleotides are TGTGCCAGCAGCTTGGCCGTGACAGCCAATCAGCCCCAGCATTTT. The variable domain in full, completed from reference TRBV5-5 and TRBJ1-5, reads DAGVTQSPTHLIKTRGQQVTLRCSPISGHKSVSWYQQVLGQGPQFIFQYYEKEERGRGNFPDRFSARQFPNYSSELNVNALLLGDSALYLCASSLAVTANQPQHFGDGTRLSIL.

In its sample, this clone is medium-sized (0.01 to 0.1%). This chain uses TRBV12-3 or TRBV12-4 with TRBJ2-7; D ambiguous. This CDR3 is 13 amino acids long. The V end was cut by 9 bases, the J end by 6 bases, with 18 bases between. The CDR3 DNA follows: TGTGCCAGTACTCGGTCCGAGTCTAGCGAGCAGTACTTC. Amino acid sequence: CASTRSESSEQYF.

V and J are TRBV15 and TRBJ1-1; tentative D call: TRBD1 (5 bases). The germline gives CDR1 LNHNV, CDR2 YYDKDF (reference sequence). The CDR3 contains 14 residues. The V gene lost 5 bases and the J gene lost 0 bases, with 10 bases spanning the gap. The CDR3 region is CATSGRQLNTEAFF. For the CDR3, the DNA is TGTGCCACCAGCGGACGACAGTTGAACACTGAAGCTTTCTTT. Full variable domain (outside the CDR3, taken from reference TRBV15 and TRBJ1-1): DAMVIQNPRYQVTQFGKPVTLSCSQTLNHNVMYWYQQKSSQAPKLLFHYYDKDFNNEADTPDNFQSRRPNTSFCFLDIRSPGLGDTAMYLCATSGRQLNTEAFFGQGTRLTVV.

CDR3 amino acids: CASGSAGGTSEQFF. The DNA for the CDR3 is TGTGCTAGTGGTTCTGCAGGGGGGACTAGTGAGCAGTTCTTC. The chain is built from TRBV12-5 and TRBJ2-1, with a tentative D call TRBD2 (8 bases). V was clipped by 4 bases and J by 9 bases, with 16 bases between them. CDR3 length: 14 amino acids. CDR1 is LGHNT and CDR2 is FRNRAP in the germline V gene.

This chain links TRBV4-3 with TRBJ2-7; 9 nucleotides match TRBD1. Germline V gene sequence: CDR1 LGHNA, CDR2 YSLEER. The CDR3 is 15 amino acids. Germline trimming cut 0 bases from V and 2 bases from J; bases unmatched to any gene: 2. The CDR3 reads CASSQDRDRAYEQYF. The DNA of the CDR3 is TGCGCCAGCAGCCAAGACCGGGACAGGGCCTACGAGCAGTACTTC.

This clone was seen a single time. The chain recombines TRBV7-9 with TRBJ2-3, with 7 bases aligning to TRBD2. The CDR3 has 15 residues. CDR1 and CDR2 (germline): SEHNR, FQNEAQ (reference sequence). The trim removed 0 bases at V and 3 bases at J, leaving 3 bases unmatched. The CDR3 DNA reads TGTGCCAGCAGCTTAGCGTTGGGAGGGACAGATACGCAGTATTTT. It translates to CASSLALGGTDTQYF.

The chain uses TRBV6-4 and TRBJ2-3, with 8 bases lining up with TRBD2. The CDR3 is made up of 15 amino acids. Losses at the gene ends were 6 bases for V and 5 bases for J; bases not matched to a gene: 10. Germline CDR1 is MRHNA and CDR2 is SNTAGT. CDR3 sequence reads: CASSRQAGGQDTQYF. The CDR3 nucleotides read TGTGCCAGCAGCCGCCAGGCGGGAGGACAAGATACGCAGTATTTT.

The V and J genes are TRBV12-3 or TRBV12-4 and TRBJ1-2; no clear D gene. The CDR3 extends over 13 amino acids. V was trimmed by 1 base and J by 2 bases, leaving 5 bases between them. Written as DNA, the CDR3 is TGTGCCAGCAGTTTAGGAGGGAACTATGGCTACACCTTC. This translates into CASSLGGNYGYTF.

The chain recombines TRBV21-1 with TRBJ1-4. TRBV21-1 is reported as a pseudogene. This CDR3 region has 13 residues. The CDR3 is CASSKEQNEKLFF. CDR3 in DNA: TGTGCCAGCAGCAAAGAGCAAAATGAAAAACTGTTTTTT.

This chain uses TRBV18 with TRBJ2-7; 9 bases agree with TRBD1. The CDR3 runs 14 residues. V trimming: 3 bases; J trimming: 6 bases; junction bases outside the gene matches: 6. Germline CDR1 is KGHSH and CDR2 is LQKENI. The chain's CDR3 is CASSPNRDRVEQYF. In DNA, the CDR3 is TGTGCCAGCTCACCTAACCGGGACAGGGTCGAGCAGTACTTC.

The V and J genes are TRBV5-6 and TRBJ1-6; TRBD1 matches at 10 bases. Germline-derived CDR1 and CDR2 are SGHDT and YYEEEE. The CDR3 is made up of 16 amino acids. J was trimmed by 5 bases and V by 0 bases; bases with no gene match: 2. The CDR3 DNA follows: TGTGCCAGCAGCTTGGGGACAGGGGGGAATAATTCACCCCTCCACTTT. This gives the protein CASSLGTGGNNSPLHF.

The V gene is TRBV28, the J gene TRBJ1-5; 9 bases map to TRBD1. CDR1 and CDR2 from the germline V gene are MDHEN and SYDVKM. Trimming cost V 4 bases and J 5 bases; bases outside gene matches: 3. The CDR3 is 14 residues long. The CDR3 region is CASSWTGAYQPQHF. The CDR3 coding sequence is TGTGCCAGCAGTTGGACAGGGGCCTATCAGCCCCAGCATTTT.

The chain has TRBV20-1 and TRBJ2-2; 10 nucleotides match TRBD1. The CDR3 consists of 15 residues. Germline CDR1 DFQATT, CDR2 SNEGSKA (reference sequence). V lost 3 bases and J lost 3; bases outside the gene matches: 4. CDR3 DNA sequence: TGCAGTGCTAGTACCGGGACAGGGGACACCGGGGAGCTGTTTTTT. Translating it yields CSASTGTGDTGELFF.

The gene calls are TRBV29-1 and TRBJ2-7; TRBD1 matches at 9 bases. The CDR3 loop spans 16 amino acids. Germline CDR1 reads SQVTM; CDR2 reads ANQGSEA. The ends lost 6 bases at V and 7 bases at J; junction bases unmatched: 19. This chain's CDR3 is CSVRDRVAGPSAEQYF. CDR3 bases: TGCAGCGTCCGGGACAGGGTCGCTGGACCGTCTGCAGAGCAGTACTTC.

This sequence joins TRBV15 and TRBJ1-3; no clear D gene. Trimming took off 3 bases at V and 1 base at J, with 10 bases between the two ends. This CDR3 comprises 15 residues. The germline V gene encodes CDR1 LNHNV and CDR2 YYDKDF (reference sequence). This CDR3 reads CATSRTSQSGNTIYF. CDR3 bases: TGTGCCACCAGCAGGACTTCGCAGTCTGGAAACACCATATATTTT.

The chain joins TRBV5-4 to TRBJ2-7, with unresolved D. The CDR3 runs 13 residues. Germline V gene sequence: CDR1 SGHNT, CDR2 YYREEE (reference sequence). With 0 bases removed from V and 4 bases from J, the gap between germline ends came to 8 bases. Here the CDR3 reads CASSLGTRYEQYF. CDR3 sequence (DNA): TGTGCCAGCAGCTTGGGGACGAGGTACGAGCAGTACTTC.

This clone appeared once. The chain couples TRBV28 to TRBJ2-5, with 8 bases identical to TRBD1. The CDR3 is made up of 14 amino acids. Per germline, CDR1 MDHEN and CDR2 SYDVKM. The ends lost 6 bases at V and 5 bases at J; junction bases unmatched: 8. CDR3 sequence reads: CASSRKTGVETQYF. CDR3 bases: TGTGCCAGCAGCCGTAAGACAGGGGTGGAGACCCAGTACTTC. Complete variable domain (other parts from reference TRBV28 and TRBJ2-5): DVKVTQSSRYLVKRTGEKVFLECVQDMDHENMFWYRQDPGLGLRLIYFSYDVKMKEKGDIPEGYSVSREKKERFSLILESASTNQTSMYLCASSRKTGVETQYFGPGTRLLVL.

The gene calls are TRBV6-2 or TRBV6-3 and TRBJ1-5; D remains unclear. V was trimmed by 2 bases and J by 0 bases, leaving 14 bases between them. Per the germline V gene, CDR1 is MNHEY and CDR2 is SVGEGT. CDR3 length: 17 amino acids. CDR3 amino acids: CASSYRFSRDSNQPQHF. As DNA, the CDR3 is TGTGCCAGCAGTTACCGATTTTCGAGGGATAGCAATCAGCCCCAGCATTTT.

This clone appeared a few times. The chain carries TRBV24-1 and TRBJ2-6; perhaps D is TRBD1 or TRBD2 (8 bases each). V shed 4 bases and J shed 12 bases, with 15 bases lying between them. The germline CDR1 and CDR2 sequences are KGHDR and SFDVKD. The CDR3 covers 14 residues. CDR3 sequence reads: CATSETGAGGVLTF. The CDR3 DNA reads TGTGCCACCAGTGAGACAGGGGCGGGAGGCGTCCTGACTTTC.

This clone counts as medium-sized (0.01 to 0.1%). This chain links TRBV11-2 with TRBJ2-7, with TRBD1 identical over 9 bases. CDR1 is SGHAT and CDR2 is FQNNGV in the germline V gene. The CDR3 contains 15 residues. The V and J ends lost 3 bases and 2 bases, in that order; junction bases with no gene match: 5. The CDR3 region is CASSFEGTGPYEQYF. In nucleotides, the CDR3 is TGTGCCAGCAGCTTTGAGGGGACAGGGCCCTACGAGCAGTACTTC. Supplemented by reference TRBV11-2 and TRBJ2-7, the full variable domain reads EAGVAQSPRYKIIEKRQSVAFWCNPISGHATLYWYQQILGQGPKLLIQFQNNGVVDDSQLPKDRFSAERLKGVDSTLKIQPAKLEDSAVYLCASSFEGTGPYEQYFGPGTRLTVT.

Regarding this clone: A read error may produce the germline difference seen at one junction end. The rearrangement uses TRBV30 and TRBJ1-2; possibly TRBD1 for D (5 bases). CDR3 length: 11 residues. Germline loops: CDR1 GTSNPN, CDR2 SVGIG (reference sequence). CDR3 DNA: TGTGCCTGGAGGAAAAGGGGAGGAGCGCACTTC. This encodes CAWRKRGGAHF.